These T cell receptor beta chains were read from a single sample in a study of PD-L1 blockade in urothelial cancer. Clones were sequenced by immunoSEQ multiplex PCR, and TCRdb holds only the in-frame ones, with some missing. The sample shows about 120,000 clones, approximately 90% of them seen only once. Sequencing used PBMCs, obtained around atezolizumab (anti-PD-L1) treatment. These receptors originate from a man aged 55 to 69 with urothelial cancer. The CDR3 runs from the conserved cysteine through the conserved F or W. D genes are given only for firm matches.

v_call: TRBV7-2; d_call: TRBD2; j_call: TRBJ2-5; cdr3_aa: CASSLLAGGVGTQYF; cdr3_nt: TGTGCCAGCAGCTTATTAGCGGGGGGCGTCGGGACCCAGTACTTC
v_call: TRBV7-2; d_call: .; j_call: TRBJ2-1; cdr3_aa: CASSFLQRSYNEQFF; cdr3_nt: TGTGCCAGCAGCTTTCTCCAGCGGTCTTACAATGAGCAGTTCTTC
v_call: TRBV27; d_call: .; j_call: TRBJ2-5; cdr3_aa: CASSHWAGDPETQYF; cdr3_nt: TGTGCCAGCAGTCATTGGGCAGGGGATCCAGAGACCCAGTACTTC
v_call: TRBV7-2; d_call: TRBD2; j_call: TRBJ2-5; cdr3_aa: CASSFSGGQETQYF; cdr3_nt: TGTGCCAGCAGCTTCAGCGGGGGTCAAGAGACCCAGTACTTC
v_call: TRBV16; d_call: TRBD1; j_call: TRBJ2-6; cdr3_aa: CASSQGQGASGANVLTF; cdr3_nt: TGTGCCAGCAGCCAAGGACAGGGGGCATCTGGGGCCAACGTCCTGACTTTC
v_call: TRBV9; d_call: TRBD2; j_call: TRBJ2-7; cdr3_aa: CASSPGTSEHYEQYF; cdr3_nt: TGTGCCAGCAGCCCCGGGACTAGCGAACACTACGAGCAGTACTTC
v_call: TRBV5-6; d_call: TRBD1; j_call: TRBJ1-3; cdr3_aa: CASSPPGQIGNTIYF; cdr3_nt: TGTGCCAGCAGTCCTCCGGGACAGATAGGAAACACCATATATTTT
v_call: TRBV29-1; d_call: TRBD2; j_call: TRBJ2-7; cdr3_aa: CSVEVVTSGGAYEQYF; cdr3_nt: TGCAGCGTTGAAGTCGTGACTAGCGGGGGGGCCTACGAGCAGTACTTC
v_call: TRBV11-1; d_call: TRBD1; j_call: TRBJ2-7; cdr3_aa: CASSSRDRDYEQYF; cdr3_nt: TGTGCCAGCAGCTCCCGGGACAGGGACTACGAGCAGTACTTC
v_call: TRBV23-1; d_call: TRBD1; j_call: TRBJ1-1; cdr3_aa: CASSQPKTGRTTEAFF; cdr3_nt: TGCGCCAGCAGTCAGCCGAAGACAGGGAGGACCACTGAAGCTTTCTTT
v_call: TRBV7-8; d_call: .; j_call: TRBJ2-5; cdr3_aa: CASSLSTGLGETQYF; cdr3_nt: TGTGCCAGCAGCTTATCAACAGGGTTGGGGGAGACCCAGTACTTC
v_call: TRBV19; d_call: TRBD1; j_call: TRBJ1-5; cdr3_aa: CASSITRDRPPQPQHF; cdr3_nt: TGTGCCAGTAGTATAACCCGGGACAGGCCCCCCCAGCCCCAGCATTTT
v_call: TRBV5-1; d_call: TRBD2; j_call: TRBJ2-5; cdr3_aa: CASSSGTSGQGETQYF; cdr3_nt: TGCGCCAGCAGTTCCGGGACTAGCGGCCAGGGGGAGACCCAGTACTTC